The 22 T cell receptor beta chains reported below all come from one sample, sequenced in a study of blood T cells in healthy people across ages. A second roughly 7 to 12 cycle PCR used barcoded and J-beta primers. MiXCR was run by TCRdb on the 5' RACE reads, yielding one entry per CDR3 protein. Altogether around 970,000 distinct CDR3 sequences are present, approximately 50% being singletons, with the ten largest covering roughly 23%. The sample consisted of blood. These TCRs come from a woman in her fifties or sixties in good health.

CDR3: CASSYTVQTTDTQYF. The CDR3 DNA reads as TGTGCCAGCAGCTATACGGTGCAGACCACAGATACGCAGTATTTT. The chain joins TRBV7-9 to TRBJ2-3; D is uncertain. V lost 4 bases to trimming and J lost 2 bases, with 13 bases between them. Germline-derived CDR1 and CDR2 are SEHNR and FQNEAQ (reference sequence). The CDR3 contains 15 residues.

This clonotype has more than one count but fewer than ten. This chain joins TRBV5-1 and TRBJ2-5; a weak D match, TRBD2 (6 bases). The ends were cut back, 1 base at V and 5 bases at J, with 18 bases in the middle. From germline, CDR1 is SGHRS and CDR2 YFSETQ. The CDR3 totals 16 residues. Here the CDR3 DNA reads TGCGCCAGCAGCTTGAGTCGACGGGCTCGGGAGGAGACCCAGTACTTC. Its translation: CASSLSRRAREETQYF.

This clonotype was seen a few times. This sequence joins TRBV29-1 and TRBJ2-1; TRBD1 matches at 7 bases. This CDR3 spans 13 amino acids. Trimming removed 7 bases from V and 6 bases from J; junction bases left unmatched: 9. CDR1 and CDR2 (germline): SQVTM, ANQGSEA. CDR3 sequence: CSGRQGLGNEQFF. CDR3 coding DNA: TGCAGCGGCCGACAGGGTTTAGGCAATGAGCAGTTCTTC.

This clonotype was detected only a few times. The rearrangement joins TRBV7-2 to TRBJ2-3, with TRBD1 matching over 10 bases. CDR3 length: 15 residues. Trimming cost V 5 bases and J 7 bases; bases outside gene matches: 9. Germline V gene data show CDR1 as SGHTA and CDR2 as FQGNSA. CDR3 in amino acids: CASSPPGQGRNTQYF. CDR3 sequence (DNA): TGTGCCAGCAGCCCTCCGGGACAGGGGAGAAATACGCAGTATTTT.

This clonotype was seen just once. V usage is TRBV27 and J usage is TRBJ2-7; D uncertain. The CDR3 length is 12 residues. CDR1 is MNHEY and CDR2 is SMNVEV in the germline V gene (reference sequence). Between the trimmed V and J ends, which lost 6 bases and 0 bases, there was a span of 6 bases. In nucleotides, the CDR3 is TGTGCCAGCAGGCAGAGCTCCTACGAGCAGTACTTC. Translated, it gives CASRQSSYEQYF.

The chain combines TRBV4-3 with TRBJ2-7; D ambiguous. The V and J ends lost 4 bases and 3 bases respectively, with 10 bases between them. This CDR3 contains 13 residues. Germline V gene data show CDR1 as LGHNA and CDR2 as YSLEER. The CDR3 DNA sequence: TGCGCCAGCAGCCCCTTCGACGGCTACGAGCAGTACTTC. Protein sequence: CASSPFDGYEQYF.

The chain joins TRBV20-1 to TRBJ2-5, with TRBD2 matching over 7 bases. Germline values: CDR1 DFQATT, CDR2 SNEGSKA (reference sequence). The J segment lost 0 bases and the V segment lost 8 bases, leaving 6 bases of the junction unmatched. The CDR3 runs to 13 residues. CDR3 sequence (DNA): TGCAGTACAACCGGGACTAACCAAGAGACCCAGTACTTC. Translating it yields CSTTGTNQETQYF.

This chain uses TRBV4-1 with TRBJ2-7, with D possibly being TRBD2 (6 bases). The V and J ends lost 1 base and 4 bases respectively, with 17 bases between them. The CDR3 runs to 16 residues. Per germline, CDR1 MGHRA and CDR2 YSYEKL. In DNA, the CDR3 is TGCGCCAGCAGCCAAGGGAATAGCGGATCTTTTTACGAGCAGTACTTC. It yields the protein CASSQGNSGSFYEQYF.

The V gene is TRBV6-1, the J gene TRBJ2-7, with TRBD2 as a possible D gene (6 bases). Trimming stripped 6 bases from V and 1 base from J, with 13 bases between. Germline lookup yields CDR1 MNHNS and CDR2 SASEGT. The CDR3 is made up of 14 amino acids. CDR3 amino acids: CASRVSGRSYEQYF. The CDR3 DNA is TGTGCCAGCAGAGTTAGCGGCAGGTCCTACGAGCAGTACTTC.

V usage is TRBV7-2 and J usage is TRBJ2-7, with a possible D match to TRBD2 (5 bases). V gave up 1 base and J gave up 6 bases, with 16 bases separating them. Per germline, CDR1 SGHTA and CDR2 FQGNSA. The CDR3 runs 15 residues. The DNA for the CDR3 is TGTGCCAGCAGCTTAGGGTTCGCTAGCTGGGGCGAGCAGTACTTC. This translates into CASSLGFASWGEQYF.

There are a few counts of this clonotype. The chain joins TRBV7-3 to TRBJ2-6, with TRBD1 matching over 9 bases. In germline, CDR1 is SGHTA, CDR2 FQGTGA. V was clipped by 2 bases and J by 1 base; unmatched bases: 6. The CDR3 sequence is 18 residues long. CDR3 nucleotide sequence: TGTGCCAGCAGCTTATTCGGGACAGGGAGTTCTGGGGCCAACGTCCTGACTTTC. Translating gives CASSLFGTGSSGANVLTF.

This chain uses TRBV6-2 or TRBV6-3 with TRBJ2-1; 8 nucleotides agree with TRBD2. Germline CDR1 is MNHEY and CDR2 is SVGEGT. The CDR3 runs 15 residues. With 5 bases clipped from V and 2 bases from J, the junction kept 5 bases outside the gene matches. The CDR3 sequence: CASSAELAAYNEQFF. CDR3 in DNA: TGTGCCAGCAGTGCCGAACTAGCGGCCTACAATGAGCAGTTCTTC.

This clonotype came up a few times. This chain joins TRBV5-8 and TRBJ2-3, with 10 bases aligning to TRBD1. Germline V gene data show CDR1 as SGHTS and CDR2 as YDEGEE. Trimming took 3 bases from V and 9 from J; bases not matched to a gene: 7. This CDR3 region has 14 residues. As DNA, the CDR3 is TGTGCCAGCAGCTCTGACAGGGGGCGAGGCACGCAGTATTTT. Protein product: CASSSDRGRGTQYF.

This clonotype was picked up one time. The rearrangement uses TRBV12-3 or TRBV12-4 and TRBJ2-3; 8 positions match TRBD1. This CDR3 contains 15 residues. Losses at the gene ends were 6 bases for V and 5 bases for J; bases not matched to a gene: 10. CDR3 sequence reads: CASRPSRGLRDTQYF. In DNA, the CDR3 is TGTGCCAGCAGGCCCAGCAGGGGGCTTCGAGATACGCAGTATTTT.

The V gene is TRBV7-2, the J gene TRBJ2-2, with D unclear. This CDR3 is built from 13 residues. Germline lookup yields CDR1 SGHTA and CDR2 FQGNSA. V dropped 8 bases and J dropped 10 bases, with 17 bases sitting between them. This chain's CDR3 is CASALNWPPELFF. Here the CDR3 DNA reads TGTGCCAGCGCTCTAAATTGGCCCCCGGAGCTGTTTTTT.

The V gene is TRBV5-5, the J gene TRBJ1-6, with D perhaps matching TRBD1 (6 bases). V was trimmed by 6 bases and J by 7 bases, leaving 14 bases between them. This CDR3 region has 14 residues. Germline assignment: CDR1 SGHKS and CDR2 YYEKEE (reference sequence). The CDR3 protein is CASNRQVSNSPLHF. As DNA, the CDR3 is TGTGCCAGCAACCGACAGGTCTCGAATTCACCCCTCCACTTT.

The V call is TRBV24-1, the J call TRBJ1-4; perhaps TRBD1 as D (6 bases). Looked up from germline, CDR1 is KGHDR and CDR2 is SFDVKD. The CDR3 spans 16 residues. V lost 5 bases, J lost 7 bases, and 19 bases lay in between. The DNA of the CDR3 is TGTGCCACCAGTGGCGAACAGGGTCCAACGGGTGAAAAACTGTTTTTT. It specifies CATSGEQGPTGEKLFF.

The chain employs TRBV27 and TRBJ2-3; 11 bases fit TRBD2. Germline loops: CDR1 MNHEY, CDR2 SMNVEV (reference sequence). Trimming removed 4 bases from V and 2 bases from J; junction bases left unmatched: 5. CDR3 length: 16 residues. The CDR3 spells CASSSLAGVATDTQYF. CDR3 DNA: TGTGCCAGCAGTTCACTAGCGGGAGTCGCCACAGATACGCAGTATTTT.

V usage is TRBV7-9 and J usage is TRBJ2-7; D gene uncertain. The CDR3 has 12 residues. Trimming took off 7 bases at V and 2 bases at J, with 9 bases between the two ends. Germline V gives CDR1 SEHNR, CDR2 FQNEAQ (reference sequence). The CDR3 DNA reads TGTGCCAGCACCAGCAGCGCCTACGAGCAGTACTTC. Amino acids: CASTSSAYEQYF.

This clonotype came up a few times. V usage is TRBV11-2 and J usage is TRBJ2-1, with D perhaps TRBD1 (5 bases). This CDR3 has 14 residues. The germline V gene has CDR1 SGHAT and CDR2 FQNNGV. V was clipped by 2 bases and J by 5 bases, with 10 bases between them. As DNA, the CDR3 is TGTGCCAGCAGCTTATTATTAGGGGACAATGAGCAGTTCTTC. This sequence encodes CASSLLLGDNEQFF. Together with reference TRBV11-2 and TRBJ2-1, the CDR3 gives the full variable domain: EAGVAQSPRYKIIEKRQSVAFWCNPISGHATLYWYQQILGQGPKLLIQFQNNGVVDDSQLPKDRFSAERLKGVDSTLKIQPAKLEDSAVYLCASSLLLGDNEQFFGPGTRLTVL.

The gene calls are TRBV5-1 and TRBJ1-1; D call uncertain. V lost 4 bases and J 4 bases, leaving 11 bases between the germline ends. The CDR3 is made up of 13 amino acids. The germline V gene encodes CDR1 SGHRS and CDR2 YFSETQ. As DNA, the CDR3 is TGCGCCAGCAGCGGTCCGGGAGGCACTGAAGCTTTCTTT. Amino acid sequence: CASSGPGGTEAFF.

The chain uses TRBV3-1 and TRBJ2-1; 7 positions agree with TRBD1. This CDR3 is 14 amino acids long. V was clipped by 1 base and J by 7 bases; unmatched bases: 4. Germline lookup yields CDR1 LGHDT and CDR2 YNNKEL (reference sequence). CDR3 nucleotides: TGTGCCAGCAGCCAAGGTCGGACAGGAAATGAGCAGTTCTTC. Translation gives CASSQGRTGNEQFF.